The rows below give T cell receptor beta chains drawn from one sample of a study of shared clonotypes between healthy human individuals. This table comes from immunoSEQ multiplex PCR, and its TCRdb copy is limited to in-frame clones, with some not included. This table holds roughly 2.1 million clones, 93% found once. The source material was naive CD8+ T cells from PBMCs. Source of these receptors: a man aged 18-30 years in good health. Some clones in this sample may be carry-over from other donors' samples. Each CDR3 is given with its conserved first and last residue. D genes are given only for firm matches. Expanded clones are given a class, and other clones once, few, many or no size at all.

TRBD1,TRBJ2-7,TRBV5-4,-,CASSSDRGAYEQYF,TGTGCCAGCAGCTCAGACAGGGGGGCCTACGAGCAGTACTTC
-,TRBJ2-7,TRBV28,-,CATQTPGYEQYF,TGTGCCACCCAGACCCCAGGCTACGAGCAGTACTTC
-,TRBJ1-1,TRBV30,-,CAGGGTEAFF,TGTGCCGGCGGGGGCACTGAAGCTTTCTTT
-,TRBJ2-7,TRBV14,-,CASSARYTYEQYF,TGTGCCAGCAGCGCACGGTATACATACGAGCAGTACTTC
-,TRBJ2-1,TRBV7-9,-,CASSLGDVRFF,TGTGCCAGCAGCTTAGGGGACGTTCGGTTCTTC
TRBD2,TRBJ2-7,TRBV27,-,CASSSLQLAGLYEQYF,TGTGCCAGCAGTTCCCTGCAACTAGCGGGACTCTACGAGCAGTACTTC
-,TRBJ2-2,TRBV25-1,-,CASSEPGGGELFF,TGTGCCAGCAGTGAGCCGGGTGGCGGGGAGCTGTTTTTT
-,TRBJ2-2,TRBV4-1,-,CASSQEPGPRIYTGELFF,TGCGCCAGCAGCCAAGAACCGGGACCCAGGATCTACACCGGGGAGCTGTTTTTT
TRBD1,TRBJ1-5,TRBV15,-,CATSRDRYNQPQHF,TGTGCCACCAGCAGGGACAGGTACAATCAGCCCCAGCATTTT
TRBD1,TRBJ1-4,TRBV5-1,-,CASSWTRTGGSEKLFF,TGCGCCAGCAGCTGGACTCGGACAGGGGGGAGTGAAAAACTGTTTTTT
-,TRBJ1-1,TRBV5-4,few,CASSLGYTEAFF,TGTGCCAGCAGCTTGGGGTACACTGAAGCTTTCTTT
TRBD1,TRBJ1-3,TRBV30,-,CAWSVQGALGNTIYF,TGTGCCTGGAGTGTTCAGGGGGCGCTAGGAAACACCATATATTTT
-,TRBJ1-2,TRBV28,once,CASSLSWGARGYTF,TGTGCCAGCAGTTTAAGTTGGGGGGCGCGAGGCTACACCTTC
-,TRBJ1-5,TRBV27,-,CASGHYSNQPQHF,TGTGCCAGCGGACATTATAGCAATCAGCCCCAGCATTTT
TRBD2,TRBJ2-3,TRBV7-2,-,CASSLGLAGPPSTDTQYF,TGTGCCAGCAGCTTAGGGCTAGCGGGTCCCCCTAGCACAGATACGCAGTATTTT
-,TRBJ2-1,TRBV28,-,CASSLRTERYNEQFF,TGTGCCAGCAGTTTAAGAACTGAGCGGTACAATGAGCAGTTCTTC
TRBD2,TRBJ2-1,TRBV7-6,-,CASSLIAGGTYNEQFF,TGTGCCAGCAGCCTCATAGCGGGAGGCACCTACAATGAGCAGTTCTTC
TRBD2,TRBJ2-4,TRBV13,-,CASSSPGLAGTGANIQYF,TGTGCCAGCAGCTCGCCGGGACTAGCGGGGACAGGGGCAAACATTCAGTACTTC
-,TRBJ2-1,TRBV7-2,-,CASSLGYNEQFF,TGTGCCAGCAGCTTAGGGTACAATGAGCAGTTCTTC
-,TRBJ2-7,TRBV5-1,-,CASSSIAGAGYEQYF,TGCGCCAGCAGCTCCATCGCAGGGGCAGGGTACGAGCAGTACTTC
TRBD2,TRBJ2-4,TRBV13,-,CASSSLRRLAENIQYF,TGTGCCAGCAGCTCACTTCGACGACTAGCGGAAAACATTCAGTACTTC
TRBD2,TRBJ2-1,TRBV2,-,CASSERGRVEYNEQFF,TGTGCCAGCAGTGAAAGAGGGAGGGTGGAATACAATGAGCAGTTCTTC
TRBD2,TRBJ2-7,TRBV4-1,-,CASSQDSASGYEQYF,TGCGCCAGCAGCCAAGATAGCGCTAGCGGCTACGAGCAGTACTTC
-,TRBJ2-3,TRBV4-1,-,CASSHTGNADTQYF,TGCGCCAGCAGCCATACAGGGAATGCAGATACGCAGTATTTT
TRBD2,TRBJ2-7,TRBV19,-,CASSIRGRASEQYF,TGTGCCAGTAGTATCCGCGGGAGGGCCTCCGAGCAGTACTTC
-,TRBJ1-2,TRBV28,-,CASSLIEANYGYTF,TGTGCCAGCAGTTTAATCGAAGCTAACTATGGCTACACCTTC
-,TRBJ2-7,TRBV28,-,CASSLWGAVVWEQYF,TGTGCCAGCAGTTTATGGGGGGCGGTGGTATGGGAGCAGTACTTC
-,TRBJ2-1,TRBV29-1,-,CSGNGLYEQFF,TGCAGCGGAAACGGGCTCTATGAGCAGTTCTTC
-,TRBJ1-4,TRBV10-1,-,CATELKGGTNEKLFF,TGCGCCACCGAACTCAAAGGAGGAACTAATGAAAAACTGTTTTTT
-,TRBJ1-4,TRBV15,-,CAIGTRGQLNEKLFF,TGTGCCATAGGAACGAGAGGACAGCTTAATGAAAAACTGTTTTTT
-,TRBJ2-5,TRBV2,-,CASSGSGWGETQYF,TGTGCCAGCAGCGGATCCGGCTGGGGGGAGACCCAGTACTTC
-,TRBJ2-5,TRBV4-1,-,CASSRGVETQYF,TGCGCCAGCAGTCGCGGGGTGGAGACCCAGTACTTC
TRBD1,TRBJ2-7,TRBV28,-,CASSPSKTGAEQYF,TGTGCCAGCAGTCCATCCAAGACAGGGGCCGAGCAGTACTTC
TRBD2,TRBJ2-3,TRBV12-5,-,CASGPGTAALAGVTDTQYF,TGTGCTAGTGGTCCAGGGACGGCCGCCCTAGCGGGGGTCACAGATACGCAGTATTTT
-,TRBJ1-4,TRBV25-1,-,CASSERGWTNEKLFF,TGTGCCAGCAGTGAAAGGGGGTGGACTAATGAAAAACTGTTTTTT
-,TRBJ2-3,TRBV28,-,CASSLLRVSWKSGSTDTQYF,TGTGCCAGCAGTTTATTGAGGGTTTCGTGGAAGAGTGGTAGCACAGATACGCAGTATTTT
-,TRBJ1-3,TRBV5-1,-,CASSLARPEELGSGNTIYF,TGCGCCAGCAGCTTGGCCCGTCCGGAAGAACTTGGCTCTGGAAACACCATATATTTT
-,TRBJ2-5,TRBV11-2,-,CASSTPRWETQYF,TGTGCCAGCAGTACTCCGAGGTGGGAGACCCAGTACTTC
TRBD2,TRBJ2-1,TRBV29-1,-,CSVTGLADSYNEQFF,TGCAGCGTTACCGGACTAGCGGATTCCTACAATGAGCAGTTCTTC